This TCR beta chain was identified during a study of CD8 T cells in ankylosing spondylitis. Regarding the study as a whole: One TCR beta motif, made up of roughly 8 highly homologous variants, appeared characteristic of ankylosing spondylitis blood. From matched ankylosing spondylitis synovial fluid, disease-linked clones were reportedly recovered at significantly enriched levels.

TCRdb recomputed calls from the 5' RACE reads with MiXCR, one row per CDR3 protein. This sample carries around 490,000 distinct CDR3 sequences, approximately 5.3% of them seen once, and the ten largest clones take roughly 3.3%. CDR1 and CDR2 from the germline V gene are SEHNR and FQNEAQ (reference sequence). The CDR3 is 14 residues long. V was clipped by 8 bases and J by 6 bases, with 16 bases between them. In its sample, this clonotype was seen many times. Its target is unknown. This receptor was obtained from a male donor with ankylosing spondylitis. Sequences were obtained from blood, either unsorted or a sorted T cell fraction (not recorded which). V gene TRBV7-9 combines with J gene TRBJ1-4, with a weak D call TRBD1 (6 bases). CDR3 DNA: TGTGCCAGCCGAACGGGGGCCGTAGATGAAAAACTGTTTTTT. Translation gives CASRTGAVDEKLFF.